The T cell receptor (beta chain) described here comes from a study of T-cell reconstitution after alpha-beta-depleted transplantation in children. Study-wide findings and caveats: Roughly two months post-transplant, alpha-beta T cells reportedly originated from several hundred graft clones that had expanded. TCRbeta diversity was high at day 60 in some patients (a result of surviving recipient T cells and thymic progenitors). At the one-year point after transplant, T-cell counts and TCRbeta diversity were found to come mostly from T cells that had been newly produced.

Remarks on this clonotype: What it binds is not known.

The library targeted TCRbeta and was prepared with unique molecular identifiers. TCRdb reanalysed the PCR reads using MiXCR and keeps one entry per CDR3 protein. The sample contains just over 950,000 distinct CDR3 sequences, 25% to 30% of which appear only once. Trimming removed 8 bases from V and 2 bases from J, with 24 bases in between. The CDR3 consists of 17 residues. The material was PBMCs, mostly from graft donor cells, obtained 360 days after TCRalphabeta/CD19-depleted stem cell transplant. The TCR was taken from a boy less than two years old who had a stem cell transplant for SCID, so the T cells may come from the graft donor. This chain connects TRBV12-3 or TRBV12-4 to TRBJ1-1, with D tentatively TRBD1 (6 bases). Here the CDR3 DNA reads TGTGCCAGCCTTCGAGGGGGGGACGGTCGGCCCAACACTGAAGCTTTCTTT. Translation: CASLRGGDGRPNTEAFF.